This T cell receptor beta chain was identified in a study of blood T cells in healthy people across ages. It was with a sample-barcoded 5' primer and a J-beta primer mix that a second PCR of roughly 7 to 12 cycles was run. TCRdb fed the 5' RACE reads into MiXCR, producing one record per CDR3 protein. The sample includes over a million distinct CDR3 sequences, 45% of them seen just once. The sequencing input was blood. The source of this sequence is an older woman in good health.

The CDR3 protein is CASSQRRSYATDTQYF. In nucleotides, the CDR3 is TGTGCCAGCAGTCAGAGACGGAGCTATGCCACAGATACGCAGTATTTT. V gene TRBV12-3 or TRBV12-4 combines with J gene TRBJ2-3; no reliable D call. The CDR3 has 16 amino acids. The germline V and J ends were trimmed by 5 bases and 2 bases, with 17 bases remaining between them.